The rows below give T cell receptor beta chains drawn from one sample of a study of blood T cell repertoires in COVID-19. Produced via immunoSEQ multiplex PCR; TCRdb's table is partial and in-frame only. Among approximately 200,000 clones listed, 70% to 90% were seen once. Source material: peripheral blood. The receptor set was obtained from a man between 60 and 75 years old with acute or convalescent COVID-19. Both conserved end residues are trimmed from each CDR3. Each record gives: J gene, V gene, CDR3 length, CDR3 protein.

TRBJ2-7	TRBV19	12	ASTLAGNLGEQY
TRBJ2-2	TRBV7-9	13	ASSPGTSGTGELF
TRBJ1-6	TRBV30	11	AWSVRGSSPLH
TRBJ2-7	TRBV4-1	14	ASSQEGPGGSYEQY
TRBJ1-3	TRBV6-6	13	ASIPGANSGNTIY
TRBJ2-2	TRBV5-1	12	ASKGTINTGELF
TRBJ2-7	TRBV28	10	ASSLRAGEQY
TRBJ2-7	TRBV9	13	ASSAQATVGYEQY
TRBJ1-2	TRBV6-4	13	ASSDLPGAIYGYT
TRBJ2-5	TRBV7-9	14	ASSLAAGDAQETQY
TRBJ1-6	TRBV28	15	ASSLPPLGQGNSPLH
TRBJ2-2	TRBV5-5	13	ASSLAGFVTGELF
TRBJ1-1	TRBV9	13	ASSAEGRKNTEAF
TRBJ2-1	TRBV5-5	13	ASLRGGNSYNEQF
TRBJ1-2	TRBV5-4	12	ASSLPGTNYGYT
TRBJ2-1	TRBV7-8	13	ASSFLTSTYNEQF
TRBJ2-7	TRBV27	16	ASSLSDRTFYRGYEQY
TRBJ2-7	TRBV11-1	11	ASSSNARTEQY
TRBJ2-5	TRBV5-1	12	ASSSSQGLETQY
TRBJ1-1	TRBV28	11	ASKGASNTEAF
TRBJ2-1	TRBV6-6	16	ASSRVRMGQWSYNEQF
TRBJ1-1	TRBV4-3	13	ASSQGNKRNTEAF
TRBJ2-2	TRBV4-3	13	ASSYFTGYTGELF
TRBJ2-1	TRBV7-9	12	ASSTWDRGNEQF
TRBJ2-7	TRBV19	11	ASSPADRNEQY
TRBJ1-1	TRBV12-3/TRBV12-4	11	ASSFRGLNEAF
TRBJ2-3	TRBV25-1	13	ASSDWGIDTDTQY
TRBJ2-2	TRBV19	10	ATDAGAGELF
TRBJ2-1	TRBV27	12	ASSLSRAHGEQF
TRBJ2-1	TRBV7-9	12	ASSLSGSDNEQF
TRBJ2-1	TRBV19	13	ATREPGQGSHEQF
TRBJ2-7	TRBV28	13	ASSFEPVLSYEQY
TRBJ2-1	TRBV28	11	ASSLDRYNEQF
TRBJ2-3	TRBV3-1/TRBV3-2	13	ASSHLAVSTDTQY
TRBJ1-5	TRBV28	13	ASNSGGVSNQPQH
TRBJ2-4	TRBV19	12	ARTGALPKNIQY
TRBJ2-5	TRBV12-2	15	ASRVSGRAPSGETQY
TRBJ2-3	TRBV25-1	16	ASSEYRSSGLITDTQY
TRBJ2-5	TRBV27	11	ASSRWGGETQY
TRBJ1-6	TRBV19	11	ASSTGLGSPLH
TRBJ2-1	TRBV19	15	ASSQRRLAGVFSEQF
TRBJ2-7	TRBV9	14	ASSFTGTSGSHEQY
TRBJ1-2	TRBV3-1/TRBV3-2	13	ASSQGPVPYYGYT
TRBJ1-5	TRBV10-3	9	AITPKLPQH
TRBJ2-6	TRBV28	16	ASRSIGTVHSGANVLT
TRBJ1-3	TRBV27	14	ASSLRAGSDGNTIY
TRBJ2-7	TRBV19	14	ASSSPTSGRAHEQY
TRBJ2-2	TRBV2	12	ARGGNQRSGELF
TRBJ2-7	TRBV4-2	13	ASSQRERAPYEQY
TRBJ2-7	TRBV11-3	12	ASSLNDYSYEQY
TRBJ2-7	TRBV7-2	10	ASSKQGFEQY
TRBJ1-2	TRBV14	11	ASSPAVNYGYT
TRBJ1-3	TRBV9	13	ASSGLTGFGNTIY
TRBJ1-1	TRBV27	12	ASSSRTSNGEAF